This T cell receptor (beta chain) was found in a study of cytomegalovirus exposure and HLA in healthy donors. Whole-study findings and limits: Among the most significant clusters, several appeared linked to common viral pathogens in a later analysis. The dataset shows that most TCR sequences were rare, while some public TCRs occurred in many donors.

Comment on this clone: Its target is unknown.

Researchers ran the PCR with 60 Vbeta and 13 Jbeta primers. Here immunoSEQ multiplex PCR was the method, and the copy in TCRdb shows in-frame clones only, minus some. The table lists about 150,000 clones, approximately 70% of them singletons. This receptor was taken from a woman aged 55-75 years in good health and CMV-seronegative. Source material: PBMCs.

CDR3 residues: CASSIDLSTDTQYF. The DNA of the CDR3 is TGTGCCAGTAGTATAGATCTCAGCACAGATACGCAGTATTTT. The chain joins TRBV19 to TRBJ2-3; no clear D gene. The CDR3 contains 14 residues. V was cut by 0 bases and J by 0 bases, with 4 bases left in between. CDR1 LNHDA and CDR2 SQIVND come from the germline V gene (reference sequence).